This record concerns one TCR beta chain sequence. Its antigen is currently unknown. The entry originates in a study of tumor-infiltrating lymphocytes in primary liver carcinoma. Whole-study context: Among the tumors, stages were T1-T3 N0M0 and sizes roughly 4 to 10 cm. Samples returned roughly 3.5 to 8 million productive TCRbeta reads each. Read depth did not differ significantly between tissue types.

Findings and limits, study-wide: All five tumor regions shared only about 7-25% of top clones.

The investigators made TCR beta cDNA from about 500 ng total RNA, using a constant-region primer. The TCR beta library was amplified through three nested multiplex PCR rounds in a modified ARM-PCR procedure. Running roughly 10 cycles apiece, the first two PCR rounds relied on TRBV1-TRBV30 forward primers together with a C-beta reverse primer. TCRdb re-called the multiplex PCR reads through MiXCR, storing one row per CDR3 protein. The repertoire has tens of thousands of distinct CDR3 sequences, 70% to 85% of them found once; the top ten carry just under 30%. Co-extracting RNA and DNA was done with roughly 17-31 mg of unsorted bulk tissue as input. Germline V gives CDR1 SGHTA, CDR2 FQGTGA. The CDR3 extends over 13 amino acids. Trimming took off 3 bases at V and 7 bases at J, with 12 bases between the two ends.

V and J are TRBV7-3 and TRBJ1-2; D remains ambiguous. The clonotype was recovered from a man aged 40-49 years with primary liver carcinoma and hepatitis B virus infection. Sequencing was performed on liver tumor tissue from sampling region 5. Specified subset: tumor region T5, tumor centre. This CDR3 reads CASSFGPTIGYTF. Written as DNA, the CDR3 is TGTGCCAGCAGCTTTGGCCCAACCATTGGCTACACCTTC.